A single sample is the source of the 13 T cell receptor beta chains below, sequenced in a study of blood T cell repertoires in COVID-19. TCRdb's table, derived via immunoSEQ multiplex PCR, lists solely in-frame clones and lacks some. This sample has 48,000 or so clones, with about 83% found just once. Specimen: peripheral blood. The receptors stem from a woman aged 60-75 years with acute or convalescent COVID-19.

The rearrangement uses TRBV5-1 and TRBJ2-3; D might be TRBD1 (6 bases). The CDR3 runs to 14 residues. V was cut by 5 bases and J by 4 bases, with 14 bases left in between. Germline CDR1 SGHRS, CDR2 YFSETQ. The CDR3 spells CASSPGHRSDTQYF. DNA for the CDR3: TGCGCCAGCAGTCCGGGACATCGATCAGATACGCAGTATTTT.

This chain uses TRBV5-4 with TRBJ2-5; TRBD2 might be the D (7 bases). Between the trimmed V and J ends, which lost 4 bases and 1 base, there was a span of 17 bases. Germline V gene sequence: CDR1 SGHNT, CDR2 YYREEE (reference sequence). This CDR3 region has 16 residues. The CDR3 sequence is CASSPSRGASQETQYF. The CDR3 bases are TGTGCCAGCAGCCCCAGTCGGGGGGCCTCCCAAGAGACCCAGTACTTC.

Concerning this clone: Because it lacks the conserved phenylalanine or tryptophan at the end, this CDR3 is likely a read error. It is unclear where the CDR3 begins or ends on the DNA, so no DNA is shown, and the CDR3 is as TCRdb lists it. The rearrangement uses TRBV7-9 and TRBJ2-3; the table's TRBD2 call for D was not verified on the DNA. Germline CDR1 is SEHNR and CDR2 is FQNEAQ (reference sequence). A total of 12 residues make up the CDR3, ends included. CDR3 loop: CASSLNGPLDRT.

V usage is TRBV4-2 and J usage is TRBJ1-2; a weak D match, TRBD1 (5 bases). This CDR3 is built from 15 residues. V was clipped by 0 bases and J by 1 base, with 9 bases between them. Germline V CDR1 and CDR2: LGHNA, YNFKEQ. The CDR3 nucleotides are TGTGCCAGCAGCCAAGATCCCAGGGATAACTATGGCTACACCTTC. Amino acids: CASSQDPRDNYGYTF.

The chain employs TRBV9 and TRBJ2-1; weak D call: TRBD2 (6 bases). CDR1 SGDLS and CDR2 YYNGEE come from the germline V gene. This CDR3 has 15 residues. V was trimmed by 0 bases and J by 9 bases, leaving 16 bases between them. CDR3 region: CASSVAGAPEGEQFF. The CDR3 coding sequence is TGTGCCAGCAGCGTAGCGGGCGCCCCGGAGGGTGAGCAGTTCTTC.

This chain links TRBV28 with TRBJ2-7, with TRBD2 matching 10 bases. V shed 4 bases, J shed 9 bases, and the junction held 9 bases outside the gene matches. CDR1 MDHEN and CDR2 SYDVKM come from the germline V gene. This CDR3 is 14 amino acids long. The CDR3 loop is CASSSSSGSPSQYF. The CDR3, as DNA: TGTGCCAGCAGTTCCTCTAGCGGGAGCCCCTCGCAGTACTTC.

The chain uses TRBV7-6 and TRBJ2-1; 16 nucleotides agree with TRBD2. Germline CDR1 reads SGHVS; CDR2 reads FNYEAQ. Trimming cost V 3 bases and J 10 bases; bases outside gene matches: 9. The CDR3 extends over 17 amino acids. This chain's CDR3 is CASSFYGTSGRAAEQFF. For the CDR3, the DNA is TGTGCCAGCAGCTTTTATGGGACTAGCGGGAGGGCTGCAGAGCAGTTCTTC.

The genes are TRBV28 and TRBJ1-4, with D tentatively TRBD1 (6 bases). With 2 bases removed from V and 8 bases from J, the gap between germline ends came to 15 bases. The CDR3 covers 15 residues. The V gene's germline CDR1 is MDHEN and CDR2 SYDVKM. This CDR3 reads CASSLGVRQDEKLFF. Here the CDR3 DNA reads TGTGCCAGCAGTTTAGGAGTTCGACAGGACGAAAAACTGTTTTTT.

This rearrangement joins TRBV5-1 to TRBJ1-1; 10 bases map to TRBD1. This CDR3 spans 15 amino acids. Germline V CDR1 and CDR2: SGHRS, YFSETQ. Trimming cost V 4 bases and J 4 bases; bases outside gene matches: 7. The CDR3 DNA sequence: TGCGCCAGCAGCCCAACACGGACAGGGGGCACTGAAGCTTTCTTT. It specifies CASSPTRTGGTEAFF.

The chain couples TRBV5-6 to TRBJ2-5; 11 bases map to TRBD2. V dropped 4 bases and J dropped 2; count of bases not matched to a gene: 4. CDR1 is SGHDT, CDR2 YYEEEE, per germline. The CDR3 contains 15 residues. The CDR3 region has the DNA TGTGCCAGCAGCCACGGACTAGCGGGTCAAGAGACCCAGTACTTC. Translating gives CASSHGLAGQETQYF. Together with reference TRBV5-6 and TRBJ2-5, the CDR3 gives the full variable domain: DAGVTQSPTHLIKTRGQQVTLRCSPKSGHDTVSWYQQALGQGPQFIFQYYEEEERQRGNFPDRFSGHQFPNYSSELNVNALLLGDSALYLCASSHGLAGQETQYFGPGTRLLVL.

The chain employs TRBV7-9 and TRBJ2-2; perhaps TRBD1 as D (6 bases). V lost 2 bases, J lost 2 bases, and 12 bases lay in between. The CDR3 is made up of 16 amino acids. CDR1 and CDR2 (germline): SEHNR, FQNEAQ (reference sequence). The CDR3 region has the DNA TGTGCCAGCAGCTTACCCGCGACAGGAAACACCGGGGAGCTGTTTTTT. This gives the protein CASSLPATGNTGELFF.

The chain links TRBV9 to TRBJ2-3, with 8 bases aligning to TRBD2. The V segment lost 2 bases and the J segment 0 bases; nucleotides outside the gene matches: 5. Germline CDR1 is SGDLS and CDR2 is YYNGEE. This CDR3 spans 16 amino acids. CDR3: CASSVLAGISTDTQYF. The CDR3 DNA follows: TGTGCCAGCAGCGTCTTAGCGGGGATTAGCACAGATACGCAGTATTTT. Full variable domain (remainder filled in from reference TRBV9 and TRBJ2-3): DSGVTQTPKHLITATGQRVTLRCSPRSGDLSVYWYQQSLDQGLQFLIQYYNGEERAKGNILERFSAQQFPDLHSELNLSSLELGDSALYFCASSVLAGISTDTQYFGPGTRLTVL.

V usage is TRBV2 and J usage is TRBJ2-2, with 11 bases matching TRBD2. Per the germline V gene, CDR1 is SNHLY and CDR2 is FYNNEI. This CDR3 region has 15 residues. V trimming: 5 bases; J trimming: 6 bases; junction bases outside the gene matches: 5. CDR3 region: CASSLAGGGSGELFF. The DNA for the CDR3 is TGTGCCAGCAGTCTAGCGGGGGGAGGGTCCGGGGAGCTGTTTTTT.